These 14 T cell receptor beta chains were all obtained from the same sample, sequenced in a study of blood T cell repertoires in COVID-19. Some clones are missing from TCRdb's copy, which holds only in-frame ones; the method was immunoSEQ multiplex PCR. Of almost 55,000 clones in the sample, roughly 83% are singletons; the top ten hold around 5.2%. The sequencing input was peripheral blood. The receptors stem from a human donor in a cohort sampled during active COVID-19.

The chain combines TRBV7-2 with TRBJ2-5; maybe TRBD1 (5 bases). Germline loops: CDR1 SGHTA, CDR2 FQGNSA. The CDR3 has 17 residues. The V gene lost 1 base and the J gene lost 2 bases, with 17 bases spanning the gap. CDR3 DNA sequence: TGTGCCAGCAGCTTAGGCACAGGTGGGGTATTGCAAGAGACCCAGTACTTC. This sequence encodes CASSLGTGGVLQETQYF.

The genes are TRBV30 and TRBJ1-5; a possible D gene is TRBD1 (6 bases). CDR1 and CDR2 (germline): GTSNPN, SVGIG (reference sequence). The V end lost 3 bases, the J end lost 2 bases, and 17 bases lay between the germline ends. The CDR3 is 16 residues long. CDR3 DNA: TGTGCCTGGAGGAAACAGGGATCGATCCGCAATCAGCCCCAGCATTTT. Its translation: CAWRKQGSIRNQPQHF.

The J gene is TRBJ1-1, the V gene TRBV4-1, with D tentatively TRBD1 (5 bases). Germline lookup yields CDR1 MGHRA and CDR2 YSYEKL. The CDR3 contains 14 residues. Trimming took off 6 bases at V and 5 bases at J, with 16 bases between the two ends. The CDR3 sequence is CASRGLMRGTEAFF. CDR3 nucleotide sequence: TGCGCCAGCAGGGGACTGATGCGTGGGACTGAAGCTTTCTTT.

This chain connects TRBV21-1 to TRBJ2-3; the table's D call, TRBD2, has no DNA check behind it. TRBV21-1 is described as a pseudogene. The CDR3 has 12 amino acids. CDR3 protein: CASYGSTDTQYF. DNA of the CDR3: TGTGCCAGCTACGGTAGCACAGATACGCAGTATTTT.

This clone is medium-sized by share. The V call is TRBV3-1 (or the pseudogene TRBV3-2), the J call TRBJ2-7, with TRBD1 matching 7 bases. The CDR3 has 15 amino acids. V lost 4 bases, J lost 4 bases, and 10 bases stayed unmatched. Germline CDR1 LGHDT, CDR2 YNNKEL (reference sequence). CDR3 protein: CASSPWTGSFYEQYF. For the CDR3, the DNA is TGTGCCAGCAGCCCATGGACAGGTTCATTTTACGAGCAGTACTTC.

J is TRBJ2-3 and V is TRBV4-1; 15 positions match TRBD2. Trimming at V came to 1 base and at J to 4 bases, leaving 0 bases not matched to a gene. This CDR3 spans 16 amino acids. Germline CDR1 is MGHRA and CDR2 is YSYEKL. The chain's CDR3 is CASSQGTSGGADTQYF. In DNA form, the CDR3 reads TGCGCCAGCAGCCAAGGGACTAGCGGGGGGGCAGATACGCAGTATTTT.

The table lists this clone with a few counts. The chain joins TRBV10-2 to TRBJ1-1; 7 bases map to TRBD1. The CDR3 extends over 12 amino acids. Germline lookup yields CDR1 WSHSY and CDR2 SAAADI. V lost 8 bases, J lost 12 bases, and 12 bases stayed unmatched. DNA for the CDR3: TGCGCCAGCCTAGGGGACAGTCTAAGGTCTTTCTTT. Its protein product is CASLGDSLRSFF.

The genes are TRBV6-6 and TRBJ1-2; D call uncertain. V lost 6 bases, J lost 1 base, and 12 bases lay in between. The CDR3 covers 14 residues. Germline V CDR1 and CDR2: MNHNY, SVGAGI (reference sequence). CDR3 amino acids: CASSPSGNNYGYTF. The CDR3 coding sequence is TGTGCCAGCAGCCCGTCCGGGAATAACTATGGCTACACCTTC.

The sample holds one count of this clone. V and J are TRBV4-1 and TRBJ1-1; TRBD1 agrees at 7 bases. Germline CDR1 MGHRA, CDR2 YSYEKL. Germline trimming cut 5 bases from V and 1 base from J; bases unmatched to any gene: 4. CDR3 length: 14 amino acids. CDR3 residues: CASSSRTGNTEAFF. The CDR3 DNA reads TGCGCCAGCAGCTCGAGGACAGGGAACACTGAAGCTTTCTTT.

V usage is TRBV10-2 and J usage is TRBJ1-1, with a tentative D call TRBD1 (6 bases). V was clipped by 4 bases and J by 4 bases, with 13 bases between them. This CDR3 has 14 residues. Germline V gene lookup returns CDR1 WSHSY and CDR2 SAAADI. The CDR3 DNA reads as TGCGCCAGCAGTGTTGAAGAAGGGGGCACTGAAGCTTTCTTT. Protein sequence: CASSVEEGGTEAFF.

The chain has TRBV7-9 and TRBJ2-7; D might be TRBD1 (5 bases). The CDR3 has 13 amino acids. Trimming stripped 2 bases from V and 5 bases from J, with 10 bases between. CDR1 and CDR2 (germline): SEHNR, FQNEAQ (reference sequence). CDR3 residues: CASSLQGYDEQYF. In DNA form, the CDR3 reads TGTGCCAGCAGCTTACAGGGTTATGACGAGCAGTACTTC. The full variable domain, in which reference TRBV7-9 and TRBJ2-7 provide the parts outside the CDR3, is DTGVSQNPRHKITKRGQNVTFRCDPISEHNRLYWYRQTLGQGPEFLTYFQNEAQLEKSRLLSDRFSAERPKGSFSTLEIQRTEQGDSAMYLCASSLQGYDEQYFGPGTRLTVT.

This clone appeared once. The chain recombines TRBV5-1 with TRBJ2-3, with a weak D call TRBD2 (6 bases). Germline V gives CDR1 SGHRS, CDR2 YFSETQ. This CDR3 is built from 16 residues. The V and J ends lost 1 base and 2 bases respectively, with 14 bases between them. DNA of the CDR3: TGCGCCAGCAGCTTGCGGCAGCGGGTAGTCACAGATACGCAGTATTTT. Translated: CASSLRQRVVTDTQYF.

The genes are TRBV5-1 and TRBJ2-3, with D possibly TRBD1 on 5 matching bases. This CDR3 comprises 17 residues. Trimming shortened V by 4 bases and J by 3 bases, and 21 bases separated the two germline ends. Germline CDR1 reads SGHRS; CDR2 reads YFSETQ. The CDR3 sequence is CASSAGSGRANTDTQYF. The CDR3 nucleotides are TGCGCCAGCAGCGCAGGGTCTGGCAGGGCAAATACAGATACGCAGTATTTT.

This clone occurred a few times. The chain joins TRBV12-3 or TRBV12-4 to TRBJ1-1; D might be TRBD1 (6 bases). Trimming shortened V by 3 bases and J by 4 bases, and 9 bases separated the two germline ends. This CDR3 is 13 amino acids long. CDR3 nucleotides: TGTGCCAGCAGTTTTGGGGGGGCCACTGAAGCTTTCTTT. It translates to CASSFGGATEAFF.